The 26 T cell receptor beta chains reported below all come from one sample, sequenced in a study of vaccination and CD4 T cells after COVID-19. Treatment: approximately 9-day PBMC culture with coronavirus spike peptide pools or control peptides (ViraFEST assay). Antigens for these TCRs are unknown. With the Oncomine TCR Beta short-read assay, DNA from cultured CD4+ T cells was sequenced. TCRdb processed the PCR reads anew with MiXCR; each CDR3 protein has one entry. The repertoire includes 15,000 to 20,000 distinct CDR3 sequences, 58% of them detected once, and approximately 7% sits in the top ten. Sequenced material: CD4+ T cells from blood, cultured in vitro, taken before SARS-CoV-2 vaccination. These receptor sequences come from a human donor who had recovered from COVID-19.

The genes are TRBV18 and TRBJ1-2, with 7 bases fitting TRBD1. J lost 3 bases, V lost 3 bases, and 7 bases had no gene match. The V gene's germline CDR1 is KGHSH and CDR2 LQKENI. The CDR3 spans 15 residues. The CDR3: CASSPRQGIDYGYTF. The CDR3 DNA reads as TGTGCCAGCTCACCCCGACAGGGTATCGACTATGGCTACACCTTC. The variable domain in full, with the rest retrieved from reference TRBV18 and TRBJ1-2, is NAGVMQNPRHLVRRRGQEARLRCSPMKGHSHVYWYRQLPEEGLKFMVYLQKENIIDESGMPKERFSAEFPKEGPSILRIQQVVRGDSAAYFCASSPRQGIDYGYTFGSGTRLTVV.

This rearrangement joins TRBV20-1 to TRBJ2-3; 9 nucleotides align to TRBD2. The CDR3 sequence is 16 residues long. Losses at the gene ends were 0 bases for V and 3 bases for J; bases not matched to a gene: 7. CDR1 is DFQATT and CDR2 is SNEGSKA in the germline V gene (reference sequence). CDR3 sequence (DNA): TGCAGTGCTAGAGACCTGATTAGCGGGAGAACAGATACGCAGTATTTT. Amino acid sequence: CSARDLISGRTDTQYF.

CDR3 nucleotide sequence: TGTGCCATCAGCAGGGACCAGGACAATGAGCAGTTCTTC. Encoded protein: CAISRDQDNEQFF. The chain recombines TRBV10-3 with TRBJ2-1; D possibly uses TRBD1 or TRBD2 (5 bases each). Germline loops: CDR1 ENHRY, CDR2 SYGVKD. This CDR3 comprises 13 residues. V gave up 6 bases and J gave up 5 bases, with 11 bases separating them.

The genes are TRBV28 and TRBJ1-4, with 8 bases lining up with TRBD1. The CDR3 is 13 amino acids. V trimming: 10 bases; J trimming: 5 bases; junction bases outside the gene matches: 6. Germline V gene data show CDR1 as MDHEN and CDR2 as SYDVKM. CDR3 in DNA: TGTGCCATCCGGGACAGGAGGAATGAAAAACTGTTTTTT. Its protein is CAIRDRRNEKLFF.

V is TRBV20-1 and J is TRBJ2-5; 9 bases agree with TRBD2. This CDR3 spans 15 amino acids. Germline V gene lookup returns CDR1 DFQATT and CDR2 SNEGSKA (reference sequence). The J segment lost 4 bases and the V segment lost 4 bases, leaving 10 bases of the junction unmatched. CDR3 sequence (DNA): TGCAGTGCTATGAGGACTAGCGCGAGATCAGAGACCCAGTACTTC. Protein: CSAMRTSARSETQYF.

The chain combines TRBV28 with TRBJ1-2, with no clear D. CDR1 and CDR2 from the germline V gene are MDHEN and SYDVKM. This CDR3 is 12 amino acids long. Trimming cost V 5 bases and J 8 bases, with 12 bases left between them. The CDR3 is CASSTPTGGYTF. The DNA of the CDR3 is TGTGCCAGCAGTACGCCTACGGGCGGCTACACCTTC.

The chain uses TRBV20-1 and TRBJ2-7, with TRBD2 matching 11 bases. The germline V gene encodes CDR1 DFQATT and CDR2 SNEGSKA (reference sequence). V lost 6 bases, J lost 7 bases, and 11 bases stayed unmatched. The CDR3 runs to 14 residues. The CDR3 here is CSAPHSGRAGEQYF. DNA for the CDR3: TGCAGTGCACCTCATAGCGGGAGGGCCGGGGAGCAGTACTTC.

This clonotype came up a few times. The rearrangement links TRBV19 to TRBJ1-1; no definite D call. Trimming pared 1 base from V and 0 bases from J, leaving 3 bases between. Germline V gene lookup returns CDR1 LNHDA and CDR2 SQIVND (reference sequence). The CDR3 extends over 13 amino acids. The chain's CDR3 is CASSIGMNTEAFF. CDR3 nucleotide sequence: TGTGCCAGTAGTATAGGCATGAACACTGAAGCTTTCTTT.

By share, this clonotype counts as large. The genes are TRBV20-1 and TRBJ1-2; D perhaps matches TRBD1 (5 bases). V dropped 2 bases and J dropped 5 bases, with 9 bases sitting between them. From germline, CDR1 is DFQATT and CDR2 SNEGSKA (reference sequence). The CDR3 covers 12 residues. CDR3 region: CSARKGSYGYTF. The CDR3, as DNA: TGCAGTGCTAGAAAGGGGAGTTATGGCTACACCTTC.

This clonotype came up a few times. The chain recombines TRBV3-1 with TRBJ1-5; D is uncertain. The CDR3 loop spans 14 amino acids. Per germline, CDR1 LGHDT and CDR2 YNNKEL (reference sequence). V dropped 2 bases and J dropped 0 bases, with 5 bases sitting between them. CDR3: CASSQQVSNQPQHF. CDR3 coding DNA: TGTGCCAGCAGCCAACAGGTTAGCAATCAGCCCCAGCATTTT.

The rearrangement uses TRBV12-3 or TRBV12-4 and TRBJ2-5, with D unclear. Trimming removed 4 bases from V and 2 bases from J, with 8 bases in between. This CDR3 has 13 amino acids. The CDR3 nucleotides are TGTGCCAGCAGTTCTGGGCAGCAAGAGACCCAGTACTTC. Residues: CASSSGQQETQYF.

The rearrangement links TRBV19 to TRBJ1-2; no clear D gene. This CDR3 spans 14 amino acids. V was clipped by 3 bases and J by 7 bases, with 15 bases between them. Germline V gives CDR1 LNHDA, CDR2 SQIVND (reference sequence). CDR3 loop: CASSILSDGSGYTF. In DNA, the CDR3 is TGTGCCAGTAGTATCCTGTCTGACGGCTCTGGCTACACCTTC. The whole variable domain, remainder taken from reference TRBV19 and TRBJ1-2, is DGGITQSPKYLFRKEGQNVTLSCEQNLNHDAMYWYRQDPGQGLRLIYYSQIVNDFQKGDIAEGYSVSREKKESFPLTVTSAQKNPTAFYLCASSILSDGSGYTFGSGTRLTVV.

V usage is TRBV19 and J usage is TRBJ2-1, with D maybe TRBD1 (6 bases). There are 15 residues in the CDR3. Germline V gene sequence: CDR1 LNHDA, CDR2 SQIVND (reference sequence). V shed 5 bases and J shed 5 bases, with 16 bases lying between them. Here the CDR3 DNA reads TGTGCCAGTAGTCCCCGTTTGGGGGCGGACAATGAGCAGTTCTTC. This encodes CASSPRLGADNEQFF.

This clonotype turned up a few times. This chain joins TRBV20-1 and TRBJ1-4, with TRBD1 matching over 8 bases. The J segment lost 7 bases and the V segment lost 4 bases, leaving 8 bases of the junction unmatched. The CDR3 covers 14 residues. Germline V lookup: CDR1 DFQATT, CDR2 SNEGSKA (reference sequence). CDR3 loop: CSATPSGGGEKLFF. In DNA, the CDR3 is TGCAGTGCTACACCTTCAGGGGGCGGTGAAAAACTGTTTTTT.

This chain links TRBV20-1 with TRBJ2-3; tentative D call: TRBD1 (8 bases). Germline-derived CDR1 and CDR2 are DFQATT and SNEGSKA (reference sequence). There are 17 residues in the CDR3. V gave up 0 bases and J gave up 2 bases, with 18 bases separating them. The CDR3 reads CSARDPQGAGATDTQYF. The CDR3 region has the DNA TGCAGTGCTAGAGATCCCCAGGGGGCGGGGGCCACAGATACGCAGTATTTT.

The CDR3 loop reads CASSNRGRNEKLFF. The CDR3 DNA reads TGTGCCAGCAGTAACAGGGGCCGTAATGAAAAACTGTTTTTT. V usage is TRBV6-1 and J usage is TRBJ1-4; 7 bases align to TRBD1. The germline V gene encodes CDR1 MNHNS and CDR2 SASEGT. V gave up 5 bases and J gave up 4 bases; unmatched junction bases: 4. The CDR3 totals 14 residues.

DNA of the CDR3: TGTGCCAGTAGTCTACGGACAGGGGTGGTCTATGGCTACACCTTC. The encoded protein is CASSLRTGVVYGYTF. The chain links TRBV19 to TRBJ1-2, with 9 bases matching TRBD1. Losses at the gene ends were 5 bases for V and 4 bases for J; bases not matched to a gene: 8. The germline gives CDR1 LNHDA, CDR2 SQIVND (reference sequence). The CDR3 is made up of 15 amino acids.

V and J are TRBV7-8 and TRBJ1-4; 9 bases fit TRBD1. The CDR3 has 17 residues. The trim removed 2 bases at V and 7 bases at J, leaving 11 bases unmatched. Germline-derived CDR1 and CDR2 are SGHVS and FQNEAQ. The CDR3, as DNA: TGTGCCAGCAGCTTAAACAGGGGGCCAAAACCCAGTGAAAAACTGTTTTTT. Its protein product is CASSLNRGPKPSEKLFF.

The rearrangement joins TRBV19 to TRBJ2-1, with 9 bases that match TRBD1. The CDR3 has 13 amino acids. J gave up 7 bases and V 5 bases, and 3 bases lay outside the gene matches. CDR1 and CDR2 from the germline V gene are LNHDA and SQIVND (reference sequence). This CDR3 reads CASSDDRGNEQFF. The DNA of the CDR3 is TGTGCCAGTAGTGATGACAGGGGGAATGAGCAGTTCTTC.

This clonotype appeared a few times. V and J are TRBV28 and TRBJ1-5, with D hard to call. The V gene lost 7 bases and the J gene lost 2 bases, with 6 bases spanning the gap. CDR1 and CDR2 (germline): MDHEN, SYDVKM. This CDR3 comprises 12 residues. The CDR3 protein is CASMEGNQPQHF. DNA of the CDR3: TGTGCCAGCATGGAGGGCAATCAGCCCCAGCATTTT.

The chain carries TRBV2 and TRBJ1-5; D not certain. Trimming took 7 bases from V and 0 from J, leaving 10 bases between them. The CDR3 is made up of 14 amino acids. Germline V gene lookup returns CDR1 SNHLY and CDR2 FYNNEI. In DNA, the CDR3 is TGTGCCAGCAAGGCGGGATATAGCAATCAGCCCCAGCATTTT. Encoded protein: CASKAGYSNQPQHF. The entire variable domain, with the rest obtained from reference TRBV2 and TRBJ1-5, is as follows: EPEVTQTPSHQVTQMGQEVILRCVPISNHLYFYWYRQILGQKVEFLVSFYNNEISEKSEIFDDQFSVERPDGSNFTLKIRSTKLEDSAMYFCASKAGYSNQPQHFGDGTRLSIL.

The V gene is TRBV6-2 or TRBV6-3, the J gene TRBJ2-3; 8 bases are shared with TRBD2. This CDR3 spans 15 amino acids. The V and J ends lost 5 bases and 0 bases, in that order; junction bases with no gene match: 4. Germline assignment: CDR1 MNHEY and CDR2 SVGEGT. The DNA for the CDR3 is TGTGCCAGCAGTAGCGGGAGTGGTAGCACAGATACGCAGTATTTT. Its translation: CASSSGSGSTDTQYF.

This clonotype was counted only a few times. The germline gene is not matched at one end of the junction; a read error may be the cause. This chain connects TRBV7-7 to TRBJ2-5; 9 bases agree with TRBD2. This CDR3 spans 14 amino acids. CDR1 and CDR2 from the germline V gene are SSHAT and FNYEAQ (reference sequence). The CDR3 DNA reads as TGTGCTAGCAGCCCCGGACTAGCGAGAGAGACCCAGTACTTC. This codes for CASSPGLARETQYF.

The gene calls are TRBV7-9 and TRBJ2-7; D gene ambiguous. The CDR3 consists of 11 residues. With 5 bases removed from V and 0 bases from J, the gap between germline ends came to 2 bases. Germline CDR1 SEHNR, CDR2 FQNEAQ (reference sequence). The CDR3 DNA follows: TGTGCCAGCAGCCACTCCTACGAGCAGTACTTC. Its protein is CASSHSYEQYF.

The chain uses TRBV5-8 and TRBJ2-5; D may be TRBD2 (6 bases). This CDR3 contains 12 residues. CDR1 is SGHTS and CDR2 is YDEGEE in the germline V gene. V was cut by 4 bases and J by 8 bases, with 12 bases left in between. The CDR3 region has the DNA TGTGCCAGCAGCCTAGCGTCCCCAACCCAGTACTTC. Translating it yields CASSLASPTQYF.

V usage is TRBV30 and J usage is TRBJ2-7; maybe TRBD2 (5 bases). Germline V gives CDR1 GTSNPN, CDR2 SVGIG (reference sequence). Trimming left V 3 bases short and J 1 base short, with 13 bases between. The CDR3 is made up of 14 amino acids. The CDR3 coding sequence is TGTGCCTGGAGCCTAGACGGGATTTCCTACGAGCAGTACTTC. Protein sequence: CAWSLDGISYEQYF.